This T cell receptor beta chain was obtained from a study of OX40 agonist ivuxolimab in advanced cancers. Study-level background: Ivuxolimab was an agonistic, fully human IgG2 monoclonal antibody directed against OX40 (CD134), a costimulatory receptor. The paper describes the monotherapy dose-escalation part (N = 52 patients) of the phase I trial of ivuxolimab. Among the roughly 52 dose-escalation patients, about 19 had hepatocellular carcinoma, approximately 15 melanoma, 9 renal cell carcinoma and 9 head and neck cancer. In the dose-escalation cohort, more than 80% of patients were male, and the mean age was roughly 60 years with a range of roughly 20 to 79. Partial responses occurred in three dose-escalation patients: two with cutaneous melanoma and one with hepatocellular carcinoma. Intravenous ivuxolimab was administered to patients every 2 weeks at six dose levels: 0.01, 0.1, 0.3, 1.5, 3 and 10 mg/kg. Peripheral TCRbeta sequencing was intended to test whether TCR sequence diversity was altered and clonal T-cell expansion was caused by ivuxolimab. Prior anti-PD-1, anti-PD-L1 or anti-CTLA-4 therapy was permitted, and approximately 42% of dose-escalation patients had received checkpoint inhibitors. The research as a whole found: After ivuxolimab, expanded clones were on average more numerous among CD8+ T cells than among CD4+ T cells. Low levels of normalized T-cell clonal expansion were also seen in some patients who did not respond. The antigen specificity of the peripheral T cells that underwent clonal expansion was not determined. Partial responders in the 0.1-3.0 mg/kg groups had among the lowest normalized peripheral clonal expansion, especially among CD8+ T cells. At doses of 0.1 to 3.0 mg/kg, clonal expansion of both CD4+ and CD8+ blood T cells was observed from baseline to week 6.

The trial excluded patients who had a history of autoimmune disease or were on systemic immunosuppression. Peripheral blood for TCR sequencing was collected from all dose cohorts at baseline, on cycle 4 day 1, and on cycle 7 day 1. The samples were drawn from a first-in-human, open-label, multicenter phase I dose-escalation trial of ivuxolimab. Adults with locally advanced or metastatic head and neck squamous cell, hepatocellular, melanoma or renal cell carcinoma were enrolled in the trial. Before TCR sequencing, CD4+ T cells and CD8+ T cells from peripheral blood were sorted into separate populations. As regards this clone: Its cognate antigen has yet to be identified. No base quality information exists; no much larger clone differs at one position.

Genomic DNA was extracted from sorted cells for sequencing of the TCRbeta CDR3 region. TCRbeta CDR3 regions were sequenced using the immunoSEQ Assay. The immuneACCESS repertoire file appears here via TCRdb, limited to in-frame rearrangements. These files lack a portion of the clones; in checked studies, under half of the deficit traces to unresolved V genes, and the cause of the others is not known. The sample table records about 91,000 clones; more than 70% of these occur just once. The ten largest clonotypes hold 0.2% to 0.25% of the sample. The CDR3 contains 14 residues, cysteine and phenylalanine counted. The only DNA kept is the CDR3, 42 bases in frame from the first base. Reading the germline V gene gives CDR1 MNHEY and CDR2 SVGAGI. Trimming takes 5 bases from V and 0 bases from J, and the germline ends sit 10 bases apart.

The sequence is built from TRBV6-5 and TRBJ1-1; the D gene is not confidently resolved. The clonotype comes from an adult with an advanced solid tumor such as melanoma, head and neck, liver or kidney cancer. The sample consisted of CD4+ or CD8+ T cells sorted from blood, taken in a trial of the OX40 agonist ivuxolimab. For the CDR3, the sequence is CASSTSAMNTEAFF. The DNA sequence is given as TGTGCCAGCAGTACCAGCGCGATGAACACTGAAGCTTTCTTT.